Detailed here is one TCR beta chain. The sample belongs to a study of blood T cell repertoires in COVID-19. Study information: Both acute and convalescent COVID-19 samples were obtained from the United States, Italy and Spain. PBMCs, B-cell-depleted T cells, or T cells provided the cDNA or gDNA that made up the material.

Per the authors' pipeline: Counts of nucleated cells, estimated from reference gene primer amplification, were obtained. Some clones are missing from TCRdb's copy, which holds only in-frame ones; the method was immunoSEQ multiplex PCR. V and J calls and clone size come straight from that table; D and trimming were deduced from the DNA. The sample yields 200,000 to 250,000 clones, around 87% seen once. The clonotype was recovered from a woman aged 70-85 years with active or convalescent COVID-19. Sequencing was carried out using peripheral blood.

The DNA for the CDR3 is TGTGCCAGCAGTTTATCGCCCTTGACGTCCCGAGGTTCACCCCTCCACTTT. Its translation: CASSLSPLTSRGSPLHF. This chain links TRBV27 with TRBJ1-6; D call uncertain. V lost 0 bases and J lost 9, with 18 bases in between. Germline lookup yields CDR1 MNHEY and CDR2 SMNVEV (reference sequence). This CDR3 is built from 17 residues.